This T cell receptor (beta chain) emerged from a study of T cell responses to AZD1222 COVID-19 vaccine. General observations from the study: The study found vaccine-associated CD4 TCRs spanning spike, dominant at 160-218 and 743-854.

Between the trimmed V and J ends, which lost 7 bases and 4 bases, there was a span of 10 bases. CDR3 length equals 12 residues. Germline values: CDR1 MNHNY, CDR2 SVGAGI (reference sequence). Sample share makes this clone medium-sized (0.01 to 0.1%). Antigen specificity is unknown. Profiled with immunoSEQ multiplex PCR; TCRdb holds only in-frame clones, not every one. The sample records fewer than 200,000 clones, 85% to 90% being singletons. The clonotype comes from an adult who received the MenACWY meningococcal vaccine as a control. This chain connects TRBV6-6 to TRBJ1-1; D possibly corresponds to TRBD1 (6 bases). This specimen was peripheral blood, taken 28 days after the second dose of the MenACWY control vaccine. The CDR3 DNA sequence: TGTGCCAGCACCCAGGGGTTCACTGAAGCTTTCTTT. Translation gives CASTQGFTEAFF.